These T cell receptor beta chains were read from a single sample in a study of T cells after somatic rescue of genetic block. Assay: immunoSEQ multiplex PCR; the TCRdb copy retains only in-frame clones and omits some. The sample lists about 88,000 clones, around 90% occurring once. The material sequenced was peripheral blood mononuclear cells (PBMCs). The receptors originated from a woman between 18 and 29 years old. Each CDR3 is given with its conserved first and last residue. D genes are given only for firm matches. Where a row states a size, it is once, few, many or the class of an expanded clone; other rows omit it.

clone size	D gene	J gene	V gene	CDR3 protein	CDR3 DNA
once	TRBD2	TRBJ2-1	TRBV6-4	CASSLGLAGVGEQFF	TGTGCCAGCAGCCTGGGACTAGCGGGAGTCGGTGAGCAGTTCTTC
-	-	TRBJ1-5	TRBV28	CASSLGAPAQPQHF	TGTGCCAGCAGTTTAGGGGCACCAGCCCAGCCCCAGCATTTT
-	-	TRBJ2-1	TRBV28	CASRDESRPGEQFF	TGTGCCAGCAGGGACGAATCGCGGCCGGGTGAGCAGTTCTTC
-	TRBD2	TRBJ2-7	TRBV19	CASSLAGTSYEQYF	TGTGCCAGTAGTTTAGCGGGGACCTCCTACGAGCAGTACTTC
-	-	TRBJ2-7	TRBV18	CASSPRVPYEQYF	TGTGCCAGCTCTCCCAGGGTCCCCTACGAGCAGTACTTC
-	-	TRBJ2-7	TRBV18	CASTLTGSSYEQYF	TGTGCCAGCACCTTAACAGGCTCTTCCTACGAGCAGTACTTC
-	-	TRBJ2-2	TRBV5-1	CASSLGRFFSVGELFF	TGCGCCAGCAGCTTGGGTCGCTTCTTTTCTGTCGGGGAGCTGTTTTTT
-	-	TRBJ2-7	TRBV19	CASRSPGASYEQYF	TGTGCCAGTAGAAGTCCGGGAGCCTCCTACGAGCAGTACTTC
-	-	TRBJ2-2	TRBV28	CASSSRWSTGELFF	TGTGCCAGCAGTTCGCGTTGGAGCACCGGGGAGCTGTTTTTT
-	-	TRBJ1-5	TRBV19	CASSIRAGYQPQHF	TGTGCCAGTAGTATCAGGGCAGGCTATCAGCCCCAGCATTTT
-	-	TRBJ1-1	TRBV6-1	CASSAEGHLEAFF	TGTGCCAGCAGTGCAGAGGGACACCTGGAAGCTTTCTTT
-	TRBD2	TRBJ2-1	TRBV15	CATSSPSGRVANEQFF	TGTGCCACCAGCAGCCCTAGCGGGAGGGTGGCCAATGAGCAGTTCTTC
-	-	TRBJ1-4	TRBV6-6	CASTPGGGSTNEKLFF	TGTGCCAGCACTCCGGGTGGTGGTTCAACTAATGAAAAACTGTTTTTT
-	-	TRBJ1-6	TRBV4-2	CASSQDGRGHMYNSPLHF	TGTGCCAGCAGCCAAGATGGACGGGGCCATATGTATAATTCACCCCTCCACTTT
-	-	TRBJ2-2	TRBV9	CASSVVGTGELFF	TGTGCCAGCAGCGTAGTGGGGACCGGGGAGCTGTTTTTT
-	TRBD2	TRBJ2-3	TRBV7-3	CASSLTGLSSGRRTDTQYF	TGTGCCAGCAGCTTAACGGGTTTGTCTAGCGGGAGACGAACAGATACGCAGTATTTT
-	-	TRBJ2-1	TRBV12-5	CASGLVLGEGGYNEQFF	TGTGCTAGTGGTTTGGTACTCGGGGAAGGCGGTTACAATGAGCAGTTCTTC
-	-	TRBJ2-1	TRBV4-1	CASSQAGIYNEQFF	TGCGCCAGCAGCCAGGCGGGTATTTACAATGAGCAGTTCTTC
-	-	TRBJ1-2	TRBV11-2	CASSLDRVGYSFNTF	TGTGCCAGCAGCTTAGATCGGGTCGGATATTCTTTCAACACCTTC
-	-	TRBJ1-4	TRBV5-8	CASSLFGGGANEKLFF	TGTGCCAGCAGCCTGTTCGGGGGAGGGGCGAATGAAAAACTGTTTTTT
-	-	TRBJ2-2	TRBV28	CASRASNTGELFF	TGTGCCAGCAGAGCATCGAACACCGGGGAGCTGTTTTTT
-	TRBD1	TRBJ2-7	TRBV7-2	CASSRSRQGNEQYF	TGTGCCAGCAGCCGTTCGAGACAGGGGAACGAGCAGTACTTC
once	TRBD1	TRBJ2-7	TRBV6-5	CASSYPRDRGGYEQYF	TGTGCCAGCAGTTACCCCCGGGACAGGGGGGGCTACGAGCAGTACTTC
-	-	TRBJ2-6	TRBV30	CAWSAQANVLTF	TGTGCCTGGAGTGCCCAGGCCAACGTCCTGACTTTC
few	-	TRBJ2-3	TRBV5-1	CASTDSADTQYF	TGCGCCAGCACCGACAGCGCAGATACGCAGTATTTT
-	-	TRBJ2-3	TRBV5-1	CASSLDGQSTDTQYF	TGCGCCAGCAGCTTGGATGGACAGTCCACAGATACGCAGTATTTT
-	TRBD2	TRBJ2-7	TRBV2	CASSPGLAGVDEQYF	TGTGCCAGCAGTCCGGGACTAGCGGGAGTTGACGAGCAGTACTTC
-	TRBD2	TRBJ2-1	TRBV2	CASSRRVAGAEQFF	TGTGCCAGCAGCCGTCGAGTGGCGGGAGCTGAGCAGTTCTTC
-	-	TRBJ2-4	TRBV7-2	CASGGTAAKNIQYF	TGTGCCAGCGGGGGGACAGCCGCCAAAAACATTCAGTACTTC
-	TRBD1	TRBJ1-2	TRBV10-3	CAISANTGDYGYTF	TGTGCCATCAGTGCCAATACAGGGGACTATGGCTACACCTTC
-	-	TRBJ1-4	TRBV5-6	CASSLGFFGRATNEKLFF	TGTGCCAGCAGCTTGGGATTCTTTGGCCGCGCAACTAATGAAAAACTGTTTTTT
-	TRBD2	TRBJ2-5	TRBV11-3	CASSPTSASAETQYF	TGTGCCAGCAGCCCCACTAGCGCGAGCGCTGAGACCCAGTACTTC
once	-	TRBJ1-1	TRBV10-3	CAISDTGVANTEAFF	TGTGCCATCAGTGACACAGGAGTAGCAAACACTGAAGCTTTCTTT
-	-	TRBJ1-3	TRBV2	CASSLTVLSGNTIYF	TGTGCCAGCAGTTTGACCGTCCTCTCTGGAAACACCATATATTTT
-	TRBD1	TRBJ2-7	TRBV4-3	CASSQYRGSYEQYF	TGCGCCAGCAGCCAGTACAGGGGCTCCTACGAGCAGTACTTC
-	TRBD2	TRBJ2-1	TRBV6-5	CASSGGGVNEQFF	TGTGCCAGCTCCGGGGGGGGAGTCAATGAGCAGTTCTTC
-	TRBD1	TRBJ1-1	TRBV5-1	CASSLETGGYNTEAFF	TGCGCCAGCAGTCTCGAAACAGGGGGATACAACACTGAAGCTTTCTTT
once	-	TRBJ1-2	TRBV28	CASSLGSNYGYTF	TGTGCCAGCAGTTTGGGCAGTAACTATGGCTACACCTTC
-	TRBD1	TRBJ2-3	TRBV6-4	CASSDSQGADTQYF	TGTGCCAGCAGTGACTCGCAGGGGGCAGATACGCAGTATTTT
-	-	TRBJ2-7	TRBV7-4	CASSLPPQGASYEQYF	TGTGCCAGCAGCTTGCCCCCCCAGGGAGCCTCCTACGAGCAGTACTTC
-	-	TRBJ2-4	TRBV5-4	CASSPGLAKNIQYF	TGTGCCAGCAGCCCGGGCCTAGCCAAAAACATTCAGTACTTC
-	TRBD1	TRBJ2-2	TRBV7-3	CASSLQTGTTNTGELFF	TGTGCCAGCAGCCTCCAGACAGGGACAACGAACACCGGGGAGCTGTTTTTT
-	-	TRBJ1-1	TRBV25-1	CASSDLEIEAFF	TGTGCCAGCAGTGACCTAGAGATTGAAGCTTTCTTT
-	-	TRBJ2-2	TRBV6-5	CASSHPTRNTGELFF	TGTGCCAGCAGTCATCCAACTAGGAACACCGGGGAGCTGTTTTTT
-	-	TRBJ2-6	TRBV30	CAWTPPGVSGANVLTF	TGTGCCTGGACCCCTCCGGGGGTCTCTGGGGCCAACGTCCTGACTTTC
-	-	TRBJ1-1	TRBV7-6	CASSADSNTEAFF	TGTGCCAGCAGCGCGGACAGTAACACTGAAGCTTTCTTT
-	TRBD1	TRBJ1-5	TRBV28	CASTSGGQGDQPQHF	TGTGCCAGCACCTCGGGGGGACAGGGGGATCAGCCCCAGCATTTT
once	TRBD2	TRBJ2-7	TRBV30	CAWRQREGYEQYF	TGTGCCTGGAGGCAGCGGGAAGGCTACGAGCAGTACTTC
-	-	TRBJ1-1	TRBV11-2	CASSLTGRTEAFF	TGTGCCAGCAGCCTGACAGGTCGGACTGAAGCTTTCTTT
-	-	TRBJ2-5	TRBV20-1	CSASLGETQYF	TGCAGTGCTAGTTTGGGAGAGACCCAGTACTTC
-	-	TRBJ1-4	TRBV19	CASNRGGFNEKLFF	TGTGCCAGTAATCGAGGGGGATTTAATGAAAAACTGTTTTTT
-	-	TRBJ1-3	TRBV28	CASSRTPSGNTIYF	TGTGCCAGCAGTCGGACTCCCTCTGGAAACACCATATATTTT
-	TRBD1	TRBJ1-2	TRBV28	CASSALTGNYGYTF	TGTGCCAGCAGTGCCCTGACAGGGAACTATGGCTACACCTTC
-	-	TRBJ1-1	TRBV18	CASSPPNSMNTEAFF	TGTGCCAGCTCACCACCCAACAGCATGAACACTGAAGCTTTCTTT
-	-	TRBJ1-2	TRBV19	CASSMWGAQVGYTF	TGTGCCAGTAGTATGTGGGGGGCGCAGGTTGGCTACACCTTC
-	TRBD2	TRBJ2-1	TRBV7-3	CASSWGSGRARDNEQFF	TGTGCCAGCAGCTGGGGTAGCGGGAGGGCGCGGGACAATGAGCAGTTCTTC
-	-	TRBJ2-5	TRBV11-3	CASSYGQQETQYF	TGTGCCAGCAGTTACGGACAGCAAGAGACCCAGTACTTC
-	-	TRBJ2-3	TRBV28	CASSLRPDTQYF	TGTGCCAGCAGTCTTCGCCCCGATACGCAGTATTTT
-	-	TRBJ2-2	TRBV7-2	CASMGGTGELFF	TGTGCCAGCATGGGGGGAACCGGGGAGCTGTTTTTT